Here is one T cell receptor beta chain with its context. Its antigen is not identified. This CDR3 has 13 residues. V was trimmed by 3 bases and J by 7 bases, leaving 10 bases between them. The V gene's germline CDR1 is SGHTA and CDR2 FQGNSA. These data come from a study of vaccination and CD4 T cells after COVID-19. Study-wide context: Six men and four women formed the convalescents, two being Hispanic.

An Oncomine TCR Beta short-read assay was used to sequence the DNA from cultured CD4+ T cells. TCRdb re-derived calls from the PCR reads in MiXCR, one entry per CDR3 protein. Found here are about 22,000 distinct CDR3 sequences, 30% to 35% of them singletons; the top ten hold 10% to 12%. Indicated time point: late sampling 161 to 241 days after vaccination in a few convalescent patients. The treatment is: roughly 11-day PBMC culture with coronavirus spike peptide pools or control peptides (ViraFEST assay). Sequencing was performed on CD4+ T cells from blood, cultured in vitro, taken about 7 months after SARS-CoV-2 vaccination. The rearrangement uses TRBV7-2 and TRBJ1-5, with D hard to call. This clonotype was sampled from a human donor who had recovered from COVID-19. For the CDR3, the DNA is TGTGCCAGCAGCTTGTCCTCAGAACAGCCCCAGCATTTT. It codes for CASSLSSEQPQHF.